The rows below give T cell receptor beta chains drawn from one sample of a study of regulatory T cells in long-lasting Graves disease. Each CDR3 protein gets one entry after TCRdb re-called the multiplex PCR reads with MiXCR. The sample includes a few hundred thousand distinct CDR3 sequences, roughly 24% of them seen just once. Specimen: peripheral blood mononuclear cells (PBMCs), collected when the disease was refractory, from a patient treated with antithyroid drugs. These receptors came from a woman between 35 and 50 years old with Graves disease. Each CDR3 is given with its conserved first and last residue. D genes are given only for firm matches. For some rows the clone size is stated as once, few or many, or as a class when expanded; others skip it.

D | size | length | J | V | CDR3 | DNA
. | few | 14 | TRBJ1-1 | TRBV19 | CASRPGRQNTEAFF | TGTGCCAGTAGACCGGGACGCCAGAACACTGAAGCTTTCTTT
TRBD1 | . | 17 | TRBJ2-7 | TRBV6-4 | CASSYGGGQGAPYEQYF | TGTGCCAGCAGTTACGGGGGGGGACAGGGGGCCCCCTACGAGCAGTACTTC
. | few | 14 | TRBJ2-7 | TRBV5-1 | CASSFTGNSYEQYF | TGCGCCAGCAGCTTTACAGGGAACTCCTACGAGCAGTACTTC
. | few | 18 | TRBJ1-4 | TRBV6-1 | CASSEWLRLNYLKEKLFF | TGTGCCAGCAGTGAGTGGCTAAGACTCAACTACCTGAAAGAAAAACTGTTTTTT
. | many | 14 | TRBJ1-5 | TRBV28 | CASTQRVVGQPQHF | TGTGCCAGCACCCAGAGGGTGGTGGGCCAGCCCCAGCATTTT
. | . | 15 | TRBJ2-7 | TRBV10-3 | CAISESGTSSYEQYF | TGTGCCATCAGTGAAAGCGGAACCAGCTCCTACGAGCAGTACTTC
. | many | 13 | TRBJ1-5 | TRBV2 | CASNDRGAQPQHF | TGTGCCAGCAATGATAGGGGGGCCCAGCCCCAGCATTTT
. | many | 15 | TRBJ1-1 | TRBV11-1 | CASSLEAGFGTEAFF | TGTGCCAGCAGCTTAGAGGCCGGGTTCGGAACTGAAGCTTTCTTT
. | . | 14 | TRBJ1-5 | TRBV27 | CASSTDSGNQPQHF | TGTGCCAGCAGCACAGACAGTGGCAATCAGCCCCAGCATTTT
. | few | 11 | TRBJ2-7 | TRBV30 | CAWSRKNEQYF | TGTGCCTGGAGTAGAAAGAACGAGCAGTACTTC
. | many | 14 | TRBJ1-2 | TRBV14 | CASSQALAGNGYTF | TGTGCCAGCAGCCAAGCTTTAGCAGGAAACGGCTACACCTTC
. | . | 14 | TRBJ1-2 | TRBV28 | CASSLSLLNYGYTF | TGTGCCAGCAGTTTAAGTTTACTGAACTATGGCTACACCTTC
TRBD2 | many | 16 | TRBJ2-5 | TRBV20-1 | CSASYHRLAGKETQYF | TGCAGTGCTTCCTACCATAGACTAGCGGGAAAAGAGACCCAGTACTTC
. | many | 15 | TRBJ1-1 | TRBV2 | CASVSLAEGDTEAFF | TGTGCCAGCGTCTCCCTTGCCGAGGGAGATACTGAAGCTTTCTTT
TRBD2 | many | 17 | TRBJ2-7 | TRBV7-4 | CASSLSFERGLSYEQYF | TGTGCCAGCAGCTTATCGTTCGAGCGGGGACTCTCCTACGAGCAGTACTTC
. | many | 15 | TRBJ1-1 | TRBV7-9 | CASSLSGPQSDEAFF | TGTGCCAGCAGCCTCTCGGGACCCCAAAGCGATGAAGCTTTCTTT
. | many | 14 | TRBJ2-7 | TRBV5-5 | CASSAGFLGYEQYF | TGTGCCAGCAGCGCAGGGTTTTTGGGCTACGAGCAGTACTTC
TRBD1 | many | 15 | TRBJ1-4 | TRBV12-3/TRBV12-4 | CASRTGDPTNEKLFF | TGTGCCAGCAGGACAGGGGATCCAACTAATGAAAAACTGTTTTTT
. | many | 15 | TRBJ1-1 | TRBV13 | CASSLHDDPNTEAFF | TGTGCCAGCAGCTTACACGATGACCCAAACACTGAAGCTTTCTTT
TRBD2 | once | 15 | TRBJ2-7 | TRBV29-1 | CSVATSGRSSYEQYF | TGCAGCGTTGCCACTAGCGGGAGGAGCTCCTACGAGCAGTACTTC
. | many | 15 | TRBJ2-2 | TRBV28 | CASSRPWRSPGELFF | TGTGCCAGCAGTCGGCCATGGCGGTCCCCTGGGGAGCTGTTTTTT
. | . | 11 | TRBJ2-1 | TRBV12-3/TRBV12-4 | CASSFRGNEFF | TGTGCCAGCAGTTTTCGAGGGAATGAGTTCTTC
. | . | 12 | TRBJ1-3 | TRBV7-3 | CASSNDGNTIYF | TGTGCCAGCAGCAACGATGGAAACACCATATATTTT
TRBD1 | . | 16 | TRBJ2-7 | TRBV25-1 | CASSEVTGTGGVEQYF | TGTGCCAGCAGTGAAGTGACCGGGACAGGGGGCGTCGAGCAGTACTTC
TRBD2 | . | 14 | TRBJ2-5 | TRBV30 | CAWRLAGGLETQYF | TGTGCCTGGAGACTAGCGGGAGGTTTAGAGACCCAGTACTTC
. | few | 14 | TRBJ1-1 | TRBV29-1 | CSVDRSEQGQEVFF | TGCAGCGTTGATAGGTCCGAGCAGGGTCAAGAAGTTTTCTTT
TRBD1 | many | 14 | TRBJ1-5 | TRBV28 | CASSPGQGVQPQHF | TGTGCCAGCAGCCCAGGACAGGGGGTTCAGCCCCAGCATTTT
TRBD1 | many | 14 | TRBJ1-2 | TRBV15 | CATSPMTGRYGYTF | TGTGCCACCAGCCCCATGACAGGGCGCTATGGCTACACCTTC
. | many | 15 | TRBJ2-7 | TRBV2 | CASTQVLRGYYEQYF | TGTGCCAGCACCCAGGTGTTGCGTGGGTACTACGAGCAGTACTTC
TRBD2 | few | 16 | TRBJ2-4 | TRBV9 | CASSVSPTSGQNIQYF | TGTGCCAGCAGCGTATCCCCGACTAGCGGGCAAAACATTCAGTACTTC
. | many | 13 | TRBJ2-7 | TRBV2 | CASSEEVRNEQYF | TGTGCCAGCAGTGAGGAGGTTAGGAACGAGCAGTACTTC
. | few | 15 | TRBJ1-5 | TRBV3-1 | CASSQDATVNQPQHF | TGTGCCAGCAGCCAAGACGCAACAGTTAATCAGCCCCAGCATTTT
. | . | 21 | TRBJ2-2 | TRBV4-2 | CASSQVFDVTGRSRDTGELFF | TGTGCCAGCAGCCAAGTATTTGATGTCACCGGGCGGAGTCGGGACACCGGGGAGCTGTTTTTT
. | few | 14 | TRBJ1-2 | TRBV20-1 | CSATPFQGNYGYTF | TGCAGTGCCACCCCCTTCCAGGGCAACTATGGCTACACCTTC
TRBD1 | . | 15 | TRBJ1-5 | TRBV19 | CASSRGTGSDQPQHF | TGTGCCAGTAGTAGGGGGACAGGGAGCGATCAGCCCCAGCATTTT
TRBD1 | many | 16 | TRBJ1-1 | TRBV5-1 | CASSWGRGRINTEAFF | TGTGCCAGCAGCTGGGGCAGGGGGCGCATCAACACTGAAGCTTTCTTT
TRBD1 | many | 17 | TRBJ1-5 | TRBV12-3/TRBV12-4 | CASSLQLKGARNQPQHF | TGTGCCAGCAGTTTACAATTAAAGGGGGCGCGCAATCAGCCCCAGCATTTT
TRBD1 | many | 19 | TRBJ1-5 | TRBV12-3/TRBV12-4 | CASSSTGSYINSLNQPQHF | TGTGCCAGCAGCTCGACAGGGAGTTACATAAACTCCCTCAATCAGCCCCAGCATTTT
TRBD2 | many | 16 | TRBJ2-7 | TRBV6-2/TRBV6-3 | CASSYSKGRALYEQYF | TGTGCCAGCAGTTACTCGAAGGGGAGGGCTCTCTACGAGCAGTACTTC
. | few | 15 | TRBJ2-7 | TRBV28 | CASSLEGGPSYEQYF | TGTGCCAGCAGTTTAGAGGGGGGGCCTTCCTACGAGCAGTACTTC
TRBD1 | many | 14 | TRBJ2-7 | TRBV7-8 | CASRNRDREYEQYF | TGTGCCAGCAGGAACCGGGACAGGGAGTACGAGCAGTACTTC
TRBD1 | many | 16 | TRBJ1-5 | TRBV12-3/TRBV12-4 | CASSPNAGQGSKPQHF | TGTGCCAGCAGCCCCAACGCCGGACAGGGGAGCAAGCCCCAGCATTTT
TRBD2 | . | 16 | TRBJ2-1 | TRBV28 | CASRLTGTSANNEQFF | TGTGCCAGCAGGCTGACCGGGACTAGCGCTAACAATGAGCAGTTCTTC
. | many | 14 | TRBJ2-7 | TRBV6-9 | CASSYLGNPYEQYF | TGTGCCAGCAGTTATCTTGGGAATCCCTACGAGCAGTACTTC
. | few | 14 | TRBJ1-4 | TRBV4-1 | CASSQAGFGEKLFF | TGCGCCAGCAGCCAAGCGGGGTTTGGGGAAAAACTGTTTTTT
. | few | 13 | TRBJ2-7 | TRBV10-3 | CAIRQAKGYEQYF | TGTGCCATCCGGCAGGCTAAGGGCTACGAGCAGTACTTC
TRBD1 | many | 13 | TRBJ1-1 | TRBV27 | CASRRTGNTEAFF | TGTGCCAGCAGGAGGACAGGCAACACTGAAGCTTTCTTT
TRBD2 | . | 17 | TRBJ2-3 | TRBV7-9 | CASSTGGLADFTDTQYF | TGTGCCAGCAGCACAGGGGGACTAGCGGACTTCACAGATACGCAGTATTTT
. | . | 11 | TRBJ2-4 | TRBV3-1 | CASSQRGQKYF | TGTGCCAGCAGCCAGAGAGGACAGAAGTACTTC
TRBD2 | . | 15 | TRBJ2-7 | TRBV7-2 | CASSLEAGVPYEQYF | TGTGCCAGCAGCTTAGAAGCGGGAGTTCCCTACGAGCAGTACTTC
TRBD2 | many | 16 | TRBJ2-5 | TRBV28 | CASSFWTSGTQETQYF | TGTGCCAGCAGTTTCTGGACTAGCGGGACACAAGAGACCCAGTACTTC
. | many | 15 | TRBJ1-5 | TRBV20-1 | CSARVSPYSNQPQHF | TGCAGTGCTAGAGTCAGTCCCTATAGCAATCAGCCCCAGCATTTT
. | . | 13 | TRBJ1-2 | TRBV20-1 | CSAIRTPSYGYTF | TGCAGTGCCATCAGGACCCCAAGCTATGGCTACACCTTC
. | . | 13 | TRBJ1-6 | TRBV5-5 | CASSLEGDSPLHF | TGTGCCAGCAGCTTGGAGGGGGATTCACCCCTCCACTTT
TRBD2 | many | 15 | TRBJ2-7 | TRBV27 | CASRQLAHPAYEQYF | TGTGCCAGCAGGCAACTAGCGCATCCCGCCTACGAGCAGTACTTC